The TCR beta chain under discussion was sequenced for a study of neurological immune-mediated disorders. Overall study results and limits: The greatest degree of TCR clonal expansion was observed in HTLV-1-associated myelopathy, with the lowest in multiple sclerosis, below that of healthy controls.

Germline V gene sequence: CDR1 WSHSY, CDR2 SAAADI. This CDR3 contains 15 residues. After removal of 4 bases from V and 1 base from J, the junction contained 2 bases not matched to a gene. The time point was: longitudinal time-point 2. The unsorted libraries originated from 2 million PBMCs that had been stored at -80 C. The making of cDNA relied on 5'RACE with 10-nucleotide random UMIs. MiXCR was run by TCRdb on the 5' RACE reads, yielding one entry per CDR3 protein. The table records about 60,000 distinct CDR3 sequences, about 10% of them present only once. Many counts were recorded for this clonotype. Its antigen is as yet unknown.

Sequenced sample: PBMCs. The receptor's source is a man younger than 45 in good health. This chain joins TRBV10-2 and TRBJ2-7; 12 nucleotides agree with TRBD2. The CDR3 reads CASSGGTSGSYEQYF. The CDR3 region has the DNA TGCGCCAGCAGTGGGGGGACTAGCGGGTCCTACGAGCAGTACTTC.